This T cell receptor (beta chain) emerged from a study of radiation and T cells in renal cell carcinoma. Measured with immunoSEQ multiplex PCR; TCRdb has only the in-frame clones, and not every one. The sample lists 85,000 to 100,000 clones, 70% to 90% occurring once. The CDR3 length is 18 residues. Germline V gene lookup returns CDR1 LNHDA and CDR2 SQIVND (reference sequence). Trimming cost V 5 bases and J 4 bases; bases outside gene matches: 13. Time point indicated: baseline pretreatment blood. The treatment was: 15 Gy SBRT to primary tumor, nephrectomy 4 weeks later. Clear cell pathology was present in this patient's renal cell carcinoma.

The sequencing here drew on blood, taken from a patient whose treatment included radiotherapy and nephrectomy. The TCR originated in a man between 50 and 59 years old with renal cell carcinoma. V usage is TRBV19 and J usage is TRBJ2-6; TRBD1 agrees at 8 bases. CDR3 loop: CASSELTGALAGANVLTF. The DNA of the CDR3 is TGTGCCAGTAGTGAATTGACAGGGGCGCTGGCCGGGGCCAACGTCCTGACTTTC.